The table lists the clone carrying this T cell receptor (beta chain) with many counts. The antigen is undetermined. The sample is drawn from a study of identical twins. This CDR3 is built from 12 residues. The germline V gene has CDR1 SQVTM and CDR2 ANQGSEA. Trimming stripped 4 bases from V and 1 base from J, with 7 bases between. TCRdb fed the 5' RACE reads into MiXCR, producing one record per CDR3 protein. Seen here are around 480,000 distinct CDR3 sequences, 13% to 15% observed once, and the top ten hold approximately 0.52%. All donors were healthy Caucasians. Whole-study results and caveats: With abundant cord blood beta clonotypes, insertions were fewer; memory repertoires showed no such pattern.

The sample was also reused in another study, on yellow fever vaccine responses in identical twins.

Sequencing was performed on CD4+ T cells sorted from blood. This rearrangement joins TRBV29-1 to TRBJ1-1, with a possible D match to TRBD1 (5 bases). This receptor was obtained from a woman between 18 and 29 years old in good health. The CDR3 loop reads CSVAQGNTEAFF. The CDR3 DNA follows: TGCAGCGTTGCCCAGGGGAACACTGAAGCTTTCTTT.